These T cell receptor beta chains were read from a single sample in a study of shared clonotypes between healthy human individuals. Here immunoSEQ multiplex PCR was the method, and the copy in TCRdb shows in-frame clones only, minus some. The sample lists 2 million to 3 million clones; roughly 93% were seen once. The material sequenced was naive CD4+ T cells from PBMCs. Source of these receptors: a man aged 18 to 35 in good health. Some clones in this sample may be carry-over from other donors' samples. Both conserved end residues are part of each CDR3. For some rows the clone size is stated as once, few or many, or as a class when expanded; others skip it.

TRBJ2-1 | TRBV10-3 | . | CAISAGAAGSYNEQFF
TRBJ1-1 | TRBV6-5 | . | CASRAGRAEAFF
TRBJ2-2 | TRBV5-1 | . | CASRSTVNTGELFF
TRBJ2-2 | TRBV15 | once | CATSPAGTAFNTGELFF
TRBJ2-3 | TRBV7-2 | . | CASSLRPQGAGTDTQYF
TRBJ1-2 | TRBV6-1 | . | CASSARDRGYGYTF
TRBJ2-3 | TRBV2 | . | CASSELAGTNTQYF
TRBJ2-4 | TRBV6-5 | . | CASSYSTGGKNIQYF
TRBJ2-3 | TRBV21-1 | . | CASSKGDRASTDTQYF
TRBJ2-1 | TRBV5-1 | . | CASSSTTRGGRGTYNEQFF
TRBJ1-5 | TRBV6-1 | . | CASSEKQGVGNQPQHF
TRBJ1-1 | TRBV11-3 | . | CASSLEANTEAFF
TRBJ2-1 | TRBV10-3 | . | CAIRVLAGGKNEQFF
TRBJ2-1 | TRBV30 | . | CAWSVGSGRAVNEQFF
TRBJ1-3 | TRBV9 | . | CASSVAPTSGNTIYF
TRBJ1-4 | TRBV4-1 | once | CASSRSLEKLFF